Here is one T cell receptor (beta chain) with its context. This specimen comes from a study of CD8+CD57+ T cells in acquired aplastic anemia. Genomic DNA served as template for TCR beta VDJ and CDR3 profiling. From the reads, TCRdb called clonotypes with MiXCR, one entry per CDR3 protein. Of more than 70,000 distinct CDR3 sequences listed, less than 85% were seen once; the top ten hold roughly 80%. The J segment lost 1 base and the V segment lost 6 bases, leaving 5 bases of the junction unmatched. CDR1 DFQATT and CDR2 SNEGSKA come from the germline V gene (reference sequence). CDR3 length: 14 residues. Only patients with CD8+CD57+ cell expansion on flow cytometry were chosen for sequencing. Patients were treatment-naive when blood was sampled.

The sequence was collected from a human donor with aplastic anemia. The V and J genes are TRBV20-1 and TRBJ2-5, with 10 bases aligning to TRBD1. The sequencing sample was made of sorted CD4+, CD8+, or CD8+CD57+ T cells (not recorded which) from PBMCs. The CDR3 nucleotides read TGCAGTGCCGGACAGGGGGTAGGCCAAGAGACCCAGTACTTC. Translated, it gives CSAGQGVGQETQYF.